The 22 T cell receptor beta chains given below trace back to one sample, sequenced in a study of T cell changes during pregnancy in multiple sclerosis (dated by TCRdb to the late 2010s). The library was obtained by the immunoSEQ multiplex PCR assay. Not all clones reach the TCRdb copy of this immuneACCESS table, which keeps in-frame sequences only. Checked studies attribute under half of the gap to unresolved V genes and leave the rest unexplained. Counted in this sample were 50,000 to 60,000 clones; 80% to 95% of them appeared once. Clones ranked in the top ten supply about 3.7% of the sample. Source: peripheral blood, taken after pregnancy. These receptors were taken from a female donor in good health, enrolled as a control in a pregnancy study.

The DNA for the CDR3 is TGTGCCTGGGGCTGGGGGGGGGTGGGCACAGATACGCAGTATTTT. It translates to CAWGWGGVGTDTQYF. This sequence joins TRBV30 and TRBJ2-3; TRBD2 matches at 7 bases. Germline V CDR1 and CDR2: GTSNPN, SVGIG (reference sequence). CDR3 length: 15 amino acids. J gave up 1 base and V 5 bases, and 9 bases lay outside the gene matches.

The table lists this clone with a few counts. DNA for the CDR3: TGCAGCGTTACCACCGGGACTGAAGCTTTCTTT. Translation: CSVTTGTEAFF. The V call is TRBV29-1, the J call TRBJ1-1; unclear D gene. The CDR3 is 11 residues long. CDR1 and CDR2 (germline): SQVTM, ANQGSEA. The V and J ends lost 5 bases and 5 bases respectively, with 9 bases between them.

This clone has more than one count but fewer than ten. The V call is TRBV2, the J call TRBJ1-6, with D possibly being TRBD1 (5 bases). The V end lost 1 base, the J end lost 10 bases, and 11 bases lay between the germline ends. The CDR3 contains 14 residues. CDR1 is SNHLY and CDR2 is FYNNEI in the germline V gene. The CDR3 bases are TGTGCCAGCAGTGAAGATAGGGGATACTCACCCCTCCACTTT. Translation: CASSEDRGYSPLHF. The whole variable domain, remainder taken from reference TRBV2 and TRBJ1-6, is EPEVTQTPSHQVTQMGQEVILRCVPISNHLYFYWYRQILGQKVEFLVSFYNNEISEKSEIFDDQFSVERPDGSNFTLKIRSTKLEDSAMYFCASSEDRGYSPLHFGNGTRLTVT.

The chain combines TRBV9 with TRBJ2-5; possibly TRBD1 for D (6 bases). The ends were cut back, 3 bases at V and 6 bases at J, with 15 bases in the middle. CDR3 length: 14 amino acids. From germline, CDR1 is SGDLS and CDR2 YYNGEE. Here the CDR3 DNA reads TGTGCCAGCAGCGCCGAACAGGGTCGGCAGACCCAGTACTTC. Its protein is CASSAEQGRQTQYF. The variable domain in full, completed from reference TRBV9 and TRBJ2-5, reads DSGVTQTPKHLITATGQRVTLRCSPRSGDLSVYWYQQSLDQGLQFLIQYYNGEERAKGNILERFSAQQFPDLHSELNLSSLELGDSALYFCASSAEQGRQTQYFGPGTRLLVL.

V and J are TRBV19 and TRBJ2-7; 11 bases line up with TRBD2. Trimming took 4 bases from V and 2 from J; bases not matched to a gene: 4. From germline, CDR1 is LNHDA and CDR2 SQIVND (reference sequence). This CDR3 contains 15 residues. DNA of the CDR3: TGTGCCAGTAGTACCCCGGGACTAGCGGCCTACGAGCAGTACTTC. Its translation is CASSTPGLAAYEQYF.

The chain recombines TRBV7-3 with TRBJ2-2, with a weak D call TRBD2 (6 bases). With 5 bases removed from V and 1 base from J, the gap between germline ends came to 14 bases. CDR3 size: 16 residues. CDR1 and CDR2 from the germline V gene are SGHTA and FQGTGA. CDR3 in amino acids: CASSPPWGVNTGELFF. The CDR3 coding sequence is TGTGCCAGCAGCCCCCCCTGGGGGGTGAACACCGGGGAGCTGTTTTTT.

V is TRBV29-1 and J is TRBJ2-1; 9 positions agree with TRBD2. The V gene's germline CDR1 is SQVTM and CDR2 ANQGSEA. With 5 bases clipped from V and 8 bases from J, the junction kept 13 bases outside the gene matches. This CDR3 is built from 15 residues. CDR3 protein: CSVRVPSGRTDEQFF. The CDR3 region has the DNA TGCAGCGTTAGAGTACCCAGCGGGAGGACCGATGAGCAGTTCTTC.

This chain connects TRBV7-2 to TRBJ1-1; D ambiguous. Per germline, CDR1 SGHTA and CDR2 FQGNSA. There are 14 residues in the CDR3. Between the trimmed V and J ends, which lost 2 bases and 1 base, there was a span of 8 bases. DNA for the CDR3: TGTGCCAGCAGCTTAAGTCCAGGGAACACTGAAGCTTTCTTT. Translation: CASSLSPGNTEAFF. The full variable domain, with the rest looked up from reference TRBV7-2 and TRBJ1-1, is GAGVSQSPSNKVTEKGKDVELRCDPISGHTALYWYRQSLGQGLEFLIYFQGNSAPDKSGLPSDRFSAERTGGSVSTLTIQRTQQEDSAVYLCASSLSPGNTEAFFGQGTRLTVV.

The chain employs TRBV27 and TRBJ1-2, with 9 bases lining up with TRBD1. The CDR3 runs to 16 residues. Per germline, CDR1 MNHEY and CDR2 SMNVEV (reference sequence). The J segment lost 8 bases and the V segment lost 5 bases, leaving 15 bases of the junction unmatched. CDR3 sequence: CASSKGDRVTSGGYTF. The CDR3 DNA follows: TGTGCCAGCAGTAAAGGGGACAGGGTTACCTCTGGGGGCTACACCTTC.

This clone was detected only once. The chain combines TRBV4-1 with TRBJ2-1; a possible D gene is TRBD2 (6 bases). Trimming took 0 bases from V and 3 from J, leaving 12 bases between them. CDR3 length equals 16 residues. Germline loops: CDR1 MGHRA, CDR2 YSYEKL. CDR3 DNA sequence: TGCGCCAGCAGCCAAGATCCCGGGGGTATCTACAATGAGCAGTTCTTC. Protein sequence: CASSQDPGGIYNEQFF.

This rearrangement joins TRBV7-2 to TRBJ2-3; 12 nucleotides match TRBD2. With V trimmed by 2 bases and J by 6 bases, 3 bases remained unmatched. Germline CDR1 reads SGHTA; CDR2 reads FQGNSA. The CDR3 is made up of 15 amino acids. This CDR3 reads CASSLIGLAGDTQYF. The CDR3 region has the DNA TGTGCCAGCAGCTTAATCGGACTAGCGGGGGATACGCAGTATTTT.

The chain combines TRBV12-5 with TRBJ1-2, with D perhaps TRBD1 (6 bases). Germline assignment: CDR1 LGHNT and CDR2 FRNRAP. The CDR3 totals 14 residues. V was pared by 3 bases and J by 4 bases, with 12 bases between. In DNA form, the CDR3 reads TGTGCTAGTGGTTTAGATGGACAGATCTATGGCTACACCTTC. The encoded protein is CASGLDGQIYGYTF.

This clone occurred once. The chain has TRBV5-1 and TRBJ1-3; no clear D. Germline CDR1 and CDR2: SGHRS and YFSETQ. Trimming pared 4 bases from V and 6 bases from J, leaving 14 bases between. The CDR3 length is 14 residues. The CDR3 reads CASSVDSTQNTIYF. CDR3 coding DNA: TGCGCCAGCAGCGTCGACTCGACCCAAAACACCATATATTTT.

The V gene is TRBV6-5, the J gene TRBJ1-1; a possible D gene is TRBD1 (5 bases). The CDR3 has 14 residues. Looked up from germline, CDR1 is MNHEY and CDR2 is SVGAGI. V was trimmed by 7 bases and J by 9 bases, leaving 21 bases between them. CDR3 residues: CASNGLGAYDKAFF. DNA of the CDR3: TGTGCCAGCAACGGGTTAGGGGCTTACGATAAAGCTTTCTTT.

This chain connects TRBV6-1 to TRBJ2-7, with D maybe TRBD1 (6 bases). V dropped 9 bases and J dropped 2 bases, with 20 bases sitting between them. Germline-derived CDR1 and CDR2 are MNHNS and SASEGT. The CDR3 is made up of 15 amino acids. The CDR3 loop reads CASSLGTSQTYEQYF. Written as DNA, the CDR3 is TGTGCCAGTTCCCTTGGGACATCCCAAACCTACGAGCAGTACTTC.

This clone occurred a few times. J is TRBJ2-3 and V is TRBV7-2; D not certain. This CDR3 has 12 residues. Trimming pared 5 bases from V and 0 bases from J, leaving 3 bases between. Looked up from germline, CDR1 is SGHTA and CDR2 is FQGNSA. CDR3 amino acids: CASSLSTDTQYF. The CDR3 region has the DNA TGTGCCAGCAGCCTTAGCACAGATACGCAGTATTTT.

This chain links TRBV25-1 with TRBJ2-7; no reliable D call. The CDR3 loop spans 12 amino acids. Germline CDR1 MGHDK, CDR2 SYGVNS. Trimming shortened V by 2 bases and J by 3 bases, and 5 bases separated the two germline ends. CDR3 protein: CASSENSYEQYF. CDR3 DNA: TGTGCCAGCAGTGAAAACAGCTACGAGCAGTACTTC.

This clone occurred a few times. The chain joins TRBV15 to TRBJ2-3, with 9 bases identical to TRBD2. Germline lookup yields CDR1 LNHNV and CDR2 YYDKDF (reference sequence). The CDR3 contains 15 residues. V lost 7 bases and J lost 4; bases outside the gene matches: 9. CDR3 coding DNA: TGTGCCACCAATGACGGCGGGAGGGACGCAGATACGCAGTATTTT. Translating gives CATNDGGRDADTQYF.

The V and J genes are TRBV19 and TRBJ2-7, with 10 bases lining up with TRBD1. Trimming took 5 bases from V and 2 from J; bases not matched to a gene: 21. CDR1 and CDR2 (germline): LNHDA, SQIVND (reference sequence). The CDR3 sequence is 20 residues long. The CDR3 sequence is CASSAAAPHLGQGGTYEQYF. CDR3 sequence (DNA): TGTGCCAGTAGTGCCGCGGCCCCTCACCTCGGACAGGGGGGAACCTACGAGCAGTACTTC.

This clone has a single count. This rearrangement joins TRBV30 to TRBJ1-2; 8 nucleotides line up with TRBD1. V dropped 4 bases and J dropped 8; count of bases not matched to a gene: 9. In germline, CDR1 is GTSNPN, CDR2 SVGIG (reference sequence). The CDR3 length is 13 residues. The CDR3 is CAWKWGTGGGYTF. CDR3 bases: TGTGCCTGGAAGTGGGGGACAGGAGGAGGCTACACCTTC. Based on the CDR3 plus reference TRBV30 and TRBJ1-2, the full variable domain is SQTIHQWPATLVQPVGSPLSLECTVEGTSNPNLYWYRQAAGRGLQLLFYSVGIGQISSEVPQNLSASRPQDRQFILSSKKLLLSDSGFYLCAWKWGTGGGYTFGSGTRLTVV.

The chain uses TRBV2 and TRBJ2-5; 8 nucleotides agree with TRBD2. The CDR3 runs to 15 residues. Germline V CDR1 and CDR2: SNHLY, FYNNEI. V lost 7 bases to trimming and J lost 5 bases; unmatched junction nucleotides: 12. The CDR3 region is CASNQRGRAEETQYF. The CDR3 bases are TGTGCCAGCAATCAGCGGGGGAGGGCCGAGGAGACCCAGTACTTC.

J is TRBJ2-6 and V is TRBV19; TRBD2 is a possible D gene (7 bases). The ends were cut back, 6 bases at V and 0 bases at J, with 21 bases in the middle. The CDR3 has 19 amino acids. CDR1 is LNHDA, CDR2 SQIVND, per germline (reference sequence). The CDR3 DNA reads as TGTGCCAGTAGCCCCCGGGGTGGGGGGGCCTTCTCTGGGGCCAACGTCCTGACTTTC. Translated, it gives CASSPRGGGAFSGANVLTF.